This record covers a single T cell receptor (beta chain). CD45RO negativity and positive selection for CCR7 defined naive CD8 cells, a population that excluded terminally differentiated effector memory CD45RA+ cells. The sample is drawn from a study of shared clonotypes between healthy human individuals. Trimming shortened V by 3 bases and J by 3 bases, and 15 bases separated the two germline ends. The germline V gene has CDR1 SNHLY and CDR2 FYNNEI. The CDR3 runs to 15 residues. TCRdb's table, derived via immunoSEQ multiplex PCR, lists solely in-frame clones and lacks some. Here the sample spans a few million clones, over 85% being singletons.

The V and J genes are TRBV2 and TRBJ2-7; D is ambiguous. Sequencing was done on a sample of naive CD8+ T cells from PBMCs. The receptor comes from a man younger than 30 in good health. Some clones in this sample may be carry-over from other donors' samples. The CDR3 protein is CASSEMGGEGYEQYF. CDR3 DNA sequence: TGTGCCAGCAGTGAGATGGGTGGGGAAGGCTACGAGCAGTACTTC.